This T cell receptor beta chain was sequenced during a study of shared clonotypes between healthy human individuals. Study-level findings and limits: Sharing of clonotypes among donors was expected to vary with sequencing depth. Some clonotypes were shared by all four sorted-subset donors, while others were not shared. The non-shared ones had lower generation probabilities than the shared ones.

Trimming cost V 5 bases and J 1 base, with 5 bases left between them. The CDR3 is 12 residues long. Germline V gene sequence: CDR1 LNHDA, CDR2 SQIVND (reference sequence). As defined, naive CD8 cells were CD45RO-negative and positively selected for CCR7, with terminally differentiated effector memory CD45RA+ cells excluded. The donors, all of them Caucasian adults, lived in Nashville, Tennessee. Tens of thousands of T cell genomes (about 0.2 ug DNA) went into each sorted-subset replicate. Sequencing used immunoSEQ multiplex PCR; TCRdb keeps in-frame clones, though not all of them. Of some 2,000,000 clones in the sample, just under 95% are singletons; the top ten hold approximately 1.2%. Notes on this clone: What it recognizes is unknown.

The chain links TRBV19 to TRBJ1-1; D unclear. Material for sequencing was naive CD8+ T cells sorted from blood. The clonotype comes from a man younger than 30 in good health. The CDR3 nucleotides read TGTGCCAGTAGTTGGCGGAACACTGAAGCTTTCTTT. Its translation: CASSWRNTEAFF.